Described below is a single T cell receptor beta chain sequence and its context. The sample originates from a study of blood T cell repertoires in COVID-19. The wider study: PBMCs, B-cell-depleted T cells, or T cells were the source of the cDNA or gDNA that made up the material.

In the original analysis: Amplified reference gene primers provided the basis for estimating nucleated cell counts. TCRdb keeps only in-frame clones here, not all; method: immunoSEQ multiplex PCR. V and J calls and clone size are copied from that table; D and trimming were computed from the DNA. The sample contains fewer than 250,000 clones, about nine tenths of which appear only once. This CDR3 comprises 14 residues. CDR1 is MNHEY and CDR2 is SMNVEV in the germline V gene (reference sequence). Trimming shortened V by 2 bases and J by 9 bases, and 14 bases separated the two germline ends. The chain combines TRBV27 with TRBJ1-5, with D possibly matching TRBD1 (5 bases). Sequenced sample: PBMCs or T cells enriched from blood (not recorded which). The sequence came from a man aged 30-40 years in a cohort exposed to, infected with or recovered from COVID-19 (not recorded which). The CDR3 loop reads CASSLRQVQGPQHF. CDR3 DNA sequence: TGTGCCAGCAGTTTAAGGCAGGTTCAGGGGCCCCAGCATTTT.